A single sample gave rise to the 4 T cell receptor beta chains below, sequenced in a study of T cells after yellow fever vaccination. Each CDR3 protein is one row after TCRdb ran MiXCR on the 5' RACE reads. This sample has 300,000 to 400,000 distinct CDR3 sequences, with approximately 8% found just once. The starting material was PBMCs, obtained about 41 days after the first yellow fever vaccination. The receptors here all came from a man between 18 and 29 years old who received the YFV17D yellow fever vaccine.

V and J are TRBV11-2 and TRBJ2-6; 10 bases are shared with TRBD2. The germline V gene has CDR1 SGHAT and CDR2 FQNNGV. This CDR3 region has 20 residues. The ends lost 0 bases at V and 0 bases at J; junction bases unmatched: 8. The CDR3 DNA is TGTGCCAGCAGCTTAGAGGGGTGGACTAGCGGAACCTCTGGGGCCAACGTCCTGACTTTC. It encodes CASSLEGWTSGTSGANVLTF.

In its sample, this clonotype was seen a few times. The rearrangement uses TRBV6-5 and TRBJ2-3; possible D gene TRBD1, 6 bases. There are 16 residues in the CDR3. Trimming cost V 0 bases and J 4 bases, with 14 bases left between them. CDR1 and CDR2 from the germline V gene are MNHEY and SVGAGI. The CDR3 region has the DNA TGTGCCAGCAGTTACTCTATAGGGGGACGCGCAGATACGCAGTATTTT. It specifies CASSYSIGGRADTQYF.

J is TRBJ2-1 and V is TRBV12-3 or TRBV12-4, with D possibly being TRBD2 (5 bases). V was cut by 6 bases and J by 8 bases, with 11 bases left in between. The CDR3 consists of 12 residues. CDR3 loop: CASRPGIDEQFF. DNA of the CDR3: TGTGCCAGCAGGCCGGGGATAGATGAGCAGTTCTTC.

This clonotype was found a few times. This sequence joins TRBV4-2 and TRBJ2-1; no reliable D call. V lost 3 bases and J lost 3, with 18 bases in between. This CDR3 region has 17 residues. Germline CDR1 LGHNA, CDR2 YNFKEQ. The DNA for the CDR3 is TGTGCCAGCAGCCATCCTGACCGGGCCAGAGGCTACAATGAGCAGTTCTTC. Protein sequence: CASSHPDRARGYNEQFF.